These T cell receptor beta chains were read from a single sample in a study of blood T cells in healthy people across ages. TCRdb itself ran the 5' RACE reads through MiXCR, one entry per CDR3 protein. The sample lists some 780,000 distinct CDR3 sequences, 56% occurring once. The sequenced material came from blood. Receptors originate from a man aged 35-49 years in good health. CDR3s include the opening cysteine and the closing phenylalanine or tryptophan. A D gene is named only where the DNA matches it firmly. Rows may omit the clone size; those that give it use once, few, many or a size class.

V,D,J,size,CDR3,DNA
TRBV29-1,TRBD1,TRBJ2-1,NA,CSGGTGNTYNEQFF,TGCAGCGGAGGGACAGGGAATACATACAATGAGCAGTTCTTC
TRBV20-1,NA,TRBJ1-2,NA,CSARTNRDYYGYTF,TGCAGTGCTAGAACCAACAGGGACTACTATGGCTACACCTTC
TRBV24-1,NA,TRBJ2-1,NA,CATSDGGNNEQFF,TGTGCCACCAGTGATGGGGGGAATAATGAGCAGTTCTTC
TRBV6-2/TRBV6-3,NA,TRBJ1-1,NA,CASSYSTPREAFF,TGTGCCAGCAGTTACTCCACCCCCCGCGAAGCTTTCTTT
TRBV11-1,TRBD2,TRBJ2-1,NA,CASSSRGLAVRDEQFF,TGTGCCAGCAGCTCGAGGGGACTAGCGGTTAGAGATGAGCAGTTCTTC
TRBV7-6,TRBD2,TRBJ2-5,few,CASSESGGAAETQYF,TGTGCCAGCAGCGAAAGCGGGGGGGCCGCAGAGACCCAGTACTTC
TRBV20-1,TRBD1,TRBJ2-4,few,CSATSRDRAELNIQYF,TGCAGTGCCACTAGTCGGGACAGGGCTGAATTAAACATTCAGTACTTC
TRBV27,TRBD2,TRBJ2-4,NA,CASRGGSTKNIQYF,TGTGCCAGCAGGGGGGGGTCGACCAAAAACATTCAGTACTTC
TRBV10-3,NA,TRBJ1-2,NA,CAISDGSGYTF,TGTGCCATCAGTGATGGTAGTGGCTACACCTTC
TRBV20-1,TRBD2,TRBJ2-1,NA,CSASPGTSGGNEQFF,TGCAGTGCTTCTCCCGGGACTAGCGGGGGGAATGAGCAGTTCTTC
TRBV20-1,TRBD2,TRBJ2-5,NA,CSASNEREGGETQYF,TGCAGTGCTAGCAACGAGCGGGAGGGCGGGGAGACCCAGTACTTC
TRBV28,NA,TRBJ1-2,NA,CASSLFAETRGQGYTF,TGTGCCAGCAGTTTATTCGCAGAGACGAGGGGTCAGGGCTACACCTTC